These 21 T cell receptor beta chains came from one sample sequenced in a study of OX40 agonist ivuxolimab in advanced cancers. Clones were sequenced by immunoSEQ multiplex PCR, and TCRdb holds only the in-frame ones, with some missing. The sample consists of tens of thousands of clones, roughly 84% of them appearing once. Sequenced material: CD4+ or CD8+ T cells sorted from blood, taken in a trial of the OX40 agonist ivuxolimab. Receptor source: an adult with an advanced solid tumor such as melanoma, head and neck, liver or kidney cancer.

V is TRBV4-2 and J is TRBJ1-2; no firm D call. Germline V lookup: CDR1 LGHNA, CDR2 YNFKEQ. Trimming removed 0 bases from V and 4 bases from J, with 12 bases in between. CDR3 length equals 15 residues. Here the CDR3 reads CASSQETSGSYGYTF. In DNA form, the CDR3 reads TGTGCCAGCAGCCAAGAAACGTCAGGATCCTATGGCTACACCTTC.

The chain carries TRBV6-1 and TRBJ2-5; possible D gene TRBD1, 5 bases. CDR3 length equals 14 residues. The germline V and J ends were trimmed by 7 bases and 4 bases, with 16 bases remaining between them. Germline lookup yields CDR1 MNHNS and CDR2 SASEGT. The CDR3 spells CASMGRGGRETQYF. CDR3 sequence (DNA): TGTGCCAGCATGGGAAGGGGTGGTCGAGAGACCCAGTACTTC.

The V gene is TRBV30, the J gene TRBJ2-7; 9 bases line up with TRBD1. The V gene's germline CDR1 is GTSNPN and CDR2 SVGIG (reference sequence). This CDR3 region has 15 residues. After removal of 1 base from V and 2 bases from J, the junction contained 6 bases not matched to a gene. As DNA, the CDR3 is TGTGCCTGGAGTGGCCGGGACAGGGAAACCTACGAGCAGTACTTC. Its protein product is CAWSGRDRETYEQYF.

V usage is TRBV29-1 and J usage is TRBJ2-7, with 9 positions matching TRBD1. There are 12 residues in the CDR3. J gave up 6 bases and V 7 bases, and 7 bases lay outside the gene matches. Germline lookup yields CDR1 SQVTM and CDR2 ANQGSEA. CDR3 residues: CSAGTGRAEQYF. CDR3 bases: TGCAGCGCTGGGACAGGGAGGGCCGAGCAGTACTTC.

In regard to this clone: Other DNA variants within this sample encode the same CDR3. This chain links TRBV5-8 with TRBJ2-7; D call uncertain. The CDR3 runs 14 residues. The V end was cut by 0 bases, the J end by 4 bases, with 11 bases between. Germline V gives CDR1 SGHTS, CDR2 YDEGEE. As DNA, the CDR3 is TGTGCCAGCAGCTTGGTGGGTTTGACTTACGAGCAGTACTTC. Protein product: CASSLVGLTYEQYF.

The chain has TRBV2 and TRBJ1-3; the D gene is possibly TRBD1 (5 bases). This CDR3 is 14 amino acids long. Germline V lookup: CDR1 SNHLY, CDR2 FYNNEI. Trimming shortened V by 6 bases and J by 3 bases, and 12 bases separated the two germline ends. The CDR3 nucleotides read TGTGCCAGCAGATTCGACAGAAATGGAAACACCATATATTTT. Amino acids: CASRFDRNGNTIYF.

On this clone itself: Germline and junction disagree at one end, which may indicate a read error. The genes are TRBV7-7 and TRBJ2-7; D unresolved. CDR3 length equals 13 residues. The germline V gene has CDR1 SSHAT and CDR2 FNYEAQ (reference sequence). CDR3 residues: CASSSQMGYEQYF. The CDR3 coding sequence is TGTGCTAGCAGCTCGCAGATGGGCTACGAGCAGTACTTC.

The chain employs TRBV28 and TRBJ1-2; 12 bases map to TRBD1. CDR3 size: 14 residues. Germline V CDR1 and CDR2: MDHEN, SYDVKM. The ends lost 7 bases at V and 7 bases at J; junction bases unmatched: 7. The chain's CDR3 is CASNRGQGAGGYTF. The CDR3 nucleotides are TGTGCCAGCAATAGGGGACAGGGGGCGGGTGGCTACACCTTC.

The chain uses TRBV7-3 and TRBJ2-3; 16 nucleotides match TRBD2. The CDR3 runs 16 residues. V shed 3 bases, J shed 6 bases, and the junction held 3 bases outside the gene matches. Germline V gene sequence: CDR1 SGHTA, CDR2 FQGTGA. CDR3: CASSLGLAGGFDTQYF. Written as DNA, the CDR3 is TGTGCCAGCAGCTTGGGACTAGCGGGAGGGTTCGATACGCAGTATTTT.

V and J are TRBV27 and TRBJ1-1; no definite D call. Germline V gene lookup returns CDR1 MNHEY and CDR2 SMNVEV (reference sequence). The CDR3 length is 16 residues. V was pared by 1 base and J by 4 bases, with 16 bases between. The CDR3 reads CASSLLAGGGPTEAFF. The CDR3 DNA is TGTGCCAGCAGTTTATTAGCAGGAGGCGGCCCCACTGAAGCTTTCTTT.

The chain carries TRBV30 and TRBJ2-2; no firm D call. Germline-derived CDR1 and CDR2 are GTSNPN and SVGIG (reference sequence). Deletions cut 0 bases from V and 5 bases from J, with 7 bases between. The CDR3 loop spans 13 amino acids. DNA of the CDR3: TGTGCCTGGAGTGTATGGGGTACCGGGGAGCTGTTTTTT. Its protein is CAWSVWGTGELFF.

This chain joins TRBV7-2 and TRBJ1-5, with a weak D call TRBD1 (5 bases). CDR3 length: 18 residues. Germline V gene lookup returns CDR1 SGHTA and CDR2 FQGNSA. V lost 5 bases to trimming and J lost 3 bases, with 23 bases between them. Here the CDR3 reads CASSPGTLGASVNQPQHF. CDR3 DNA sequence: TGTGCCAGCAGCCCGGGGACCCTCGGGGCATCCGTCAATCAGCCCCAGCATTTT.

The gene calls are TRBV18 and TRBJ1-1; D uncertain. Trimming removed 0 bases from V and 5 bases from J, with 10 bases in between. CDR3 length: 14 residues. Per germline, CDR1 KGHSH and CDR2 LQKENI. CDR3 residues: CASSPPVPGTEAFF. The CDR3 nucleotides are TGTGCCAGCTCACCACCGGTACCAGGAACTGAAGCTTTCTTT.

This clone was seen a handful of times. The chain carries TRBV25-1 and TRBJ1-6; TRBD1 matches 9 bases. Per germline, CDR1 MGHDK and CDR2 SYGVNS. With V trimmed by 6 bases and J by 10 bases, 10 bases remained unmatched. The CDR3 has 15 residues. The CDR3 bases are TGTGCCAGCAGGCGAACGGGACAGGGAAACTCACCCCTCCACTTT. Translated: CASRRTGQGNSPLHF.

This clone occurred once. This chain joins TRBV7-6 and TRBJ1-1, with D uncertain. With 6 bases removed from V and 4 bases from J, the gap between germline ends came to 9 bases. The CDR3 is 12 residues long. Germline CDR1 SGHVS, CDR2 FNYEAQ. CDR3 amino acids: CASSQRGTEAFF. The CDR3 nucleotides are TGTGCCAGCAGTCAACGGGGCACTGAAGCTTTCTTT. The full variable domain, rest sourced from reference TRBV7-6 and TRBJ1-1, is GAGVSQSPRYKVTKRGQDVALRCDPISGHVSLYWYRQALGQGPEFLTYFNYEAQQDKSGLPNDRFSAERPEGSISTLTIQRTEQRDSAMYRCASSQRGTEAFFGQGTRLTVV.

The chain combines TRBV4-3 with TRBJ1-1, with D maybe TRBD1 (6 bases). Trimming took off 0 bases at V and 5 bases at J, with 13 bases between the two ends. This CDR3 spans 15 amino acids. Germline V gene data show CDR1 as LGHNA and CDR2 as YSLEER. The chain's CDR3 is CASSQESGGRTEAFF. As DNA, the CDR3 is TGCGCCAGCAGCCAAGAGTCCGGGGGCCGAACTGAAGCTTTCTTT.

V usage is TRBV7-3 and J usage is TRBJ2-3; D gene ambiguous. There are 14 residues in the CDR3. The ends were cut back, 2 bases at V and 2 bases at J, with 8 bases in the middle. Germline V gives CDR1 SGHTA, CDR2 FQGTGA. CDR3 nucleotide sequence: TGTGCCAGCAGCTTAGACCCAGACACAGATACGCAGTATTTT. Amino acids: CASSLDPDTDTQYF.

This chain links TRBV4-1 with TRBJ2-1; 10 nucleotides align to TRBD2. CDR3 size: 16 residues. Germline V gives CDR1 MGHRA, CDR2 YSYEKL. V was pared by 5 bases and J by 1 base, with 5 bases of the junction left unmatched. The DNA of the CDR3 is TGCGCCAGCAGCTATCTAGCGGGGGCTTCCTACAATGAGCAGTTCTTC. As protein: CASSYLAGASYNEQFF.

The chain has TRBV7-2 and TRBJ2-1; TRBD2 matches at 8 bases. CDR1 is SGHTA and CDR2 is FQGNSA in the germline V gene. V shed 5 bases and J 3 bases; nucleotides not matched to a gene: 9. There are 16 residues in the CDR3. This CDR3 is CASSVSGTARYNEQFF. The CDR3 DNA reads as TGTGCCAGCAGCGTTAGCGGGACGGCTCGCTACAATGAGCAGTTCTTC.

The chain employs TRBV4-2 and TRBJ2-7, with D possibly TRBD1 on 6 matching bases. The CDR3 loop spans 15 amino acids. With 1 base removed from V and 3 bases from J, the gap between germline ends came to 13 bases. Germline V CDR1 and CDR2: LGHNA, YNFKEQ. The CDR3 nucleotides are TGTGCCAGCAGCCAAGGGCAGGGGCCGATCTACGAGCAGTACTTC. It translates to CASSQGQGPIYEQYF.

V gene TRBV6-5 combines with J gene TRBJ2-1, with D tentatively TRBD1 (6 bases). Germline V lookup: CDR1 MNHEY, CDR2 SVGAGI. The CDR3 sequence is 12 residues long. V gave up 5 bases and J gave up 10 bases, with 12 bases separating them. CDR3 DNA: TGTGCCAGCAGTATGGGACAACCGGAGCAGTTCTTC. Residues: CASSMGQPEQFF.